This TCR beta chain was documented in a study of cytomegalovirus exposure and HLA in healthy donors. Across the study: One earlier analysis, a look at 180 million or so T cells, found roughly 120 million unique TCR beta sequences.

Primers: 60 Vbeta forward and 13 Jbeta reverse. Only in-frame clones appear in the TCRdb table, and some are missing; sequencing was by immunoSEQ multiplex PCR. Among some 180,000 clones, roughly 87% were seen once, and the ten largest hold over 1.5%. The study, taken as a whole, reports: In a later analysis, across HLA loci, associated TCR counts were highest for DRB1, lowest for HLA-C. For most TCR sequences rarity was the rule, although some public TCRs occurred in many donors. It was only CMV serostatus that was available as immune exposure information.

This clone was counted between two and nine times. The antigen is undetermined. With 2 bases removed from V and 2 bases from J, the gap between germline ends came to 6 bases. The CDR3 runs 13 residues. Germline CDR1 reads MNHEY; CDR2 reads SVGAGI. This TCR was recovered from a man aged 35-49 years in good health and CMV-seronegative. The sample consisted of PBMCs. The chain links TRBV6-5 to TRBJ1-1, with D unclear. Here the CDR3 DNA reads TGTGCCAGCAGTTACCCCTCCAACACTGAAGCTTTCTTT. It specifies CASSYPSNTEAFF.